This T cell receptor beta chain originates from a study of Ad26.COV2.S vaccination and SARS-CoV-2 variants. Whole-study results and caveats: Comparability of non-spike TCR breadth was observed across vaccine and placebo recipients. Responses of spike-specific T cells (both CD8+ and CD4+) reportedly showed substantial breadth after vaccination.

This sample's treatment: some 19 received Ad26.COV2.S at low or high dose, single or two shots; roughly five received placebo; per-sample allocation not given. The investigators took samples on day 63 after the first vaccine or placebo injection. Wuhan-strain SARS-CoV-2 spike was expressed by the Ad26 vector that made up the vaccine. The repertoire was sequenced with immunoSEQ multiplex PCR; TCRdb's copy has only in-frame clones and lacks some. The data hold around 300,000 clones, with about 85% observed a single time. To note about this clone: Its cognate antigen is unknown.

The material sequenced was peripheral blood, taken in a trial of Ad26.COV2.S vaccine versus placebo. The TCR was taken from a person between 18 and 59 years old who received the Ad26.COV2.S COVID-19 vaccine or a placebo.

In DNA form, the CDR3 reads TGTGCCAGCAGCTTAGTACAGGGTAATTCACCCCTCCACTTT. Protein: CASSLVQGNSPLHF. The V and J genes are TRBV7-2 and TRBJ1-6; TRBD1 might be the D (6 bases). The V and J ends lost 1 base and 6 bases respectively, with 7 bases between them. Germline-derived CDR1 and CDR2 are SGHTA and FQGNSA. This CDR3 is built from 14 residues.